These 21 T cell receptor beta chains came from one sample sequenced in a study of cytomegalovirus exposure and HLA in healthy donors. The PCR used 60 Vbeta and 13 Jbeta primers. Using immunoSEQ multiplex PCR, the repertoire was profiled, and TCRdb retains in-frame clones only, with some absent. The sample lists some 180,000 clones; about four fifths were seen once. Sequenced input: PBMCs. The receptors here all came from a woman in her late teens or twenties in good health and CMV-seronegative.

The chain has TRBV7-2 and TRBJ2-7, with D possibly matching TRBD2 (5 bases). CDR1 SGHTA and CDR2 FQGNSA come from the germline V gene. The V end lost 3 bases, the J end lost 1 base, and 7 bases lay between the germline ends. CDR3 length: 13 residues. Here the CDR3 DNA reads TGTGCCAGCAGCTTCGCGGGTTCCTACGAGCAGTACGTC. It translates to CASSFAGSYEQYV.

CDR3 bases: TGTGCCAGCAGCGACAGGTGGGGCGGCGAGCAGTACTTC. The encoded protein is CASSDRWGGEQYF. The chain couples TRBV7-8 to TRBJ2-7; tentatively, D is TRBD1 (6 bases). Germline CDR1 reads SGHVS; CDR2 reads FQNEAQ. The CDR3 extends over 13 amino acids. Trimming shortened V by 5 bases and J by 6 bases, and 14 bases separated the two germline ends.

This clone was seen a single time. The gene calls are TRBV7-2 and TRBJ2-2; D is perhaps TRBD1 (6 bases). Germline V gene lookup returns CDR1 SGHTA and CDR2 FQGNSA. Trimming took off 5 bases at V and 5 bases at J, with 15 bases between the two ends. CDR3 length: 15 amino acids. Here the CDR3 reads CASSPQTGRTGELFF. Here the CDR3 DNA reads TGTGCCAGCAGCCCGCAGACAGGCCGAACCGGGGAGCTGTTTTTT.

V usage is TRBV6-5 and J usage is TRBJ2-2; D ambiguous. Trimming pared 7 bases from V and 7 bases from J, leaving 7 bases between. This CDR3 region has 11 residues. The germline CDR1 and CDR2 sequences are MNHEY and SVGAGI. The CDR3 spells CASTAGGELFF. The DNA of the CDR3 is TGTGCCAGCACCGCCGGCGGGGAGCTGTTTTTT.

This clone has only one observation. V and J are TRBV6-6 and TRBJ2-1; D perhaps matches TRBD1 (6 bases). Trimming left V 5 bases short and J 8 bases short, with 19 bases between. Germline-derived CDR1 and CDR2 are MNHNY and SVGAGI (reference sequence). The length of the CDR3 is 15 residues. The CDR3 region has the DNA TGTGCCAGCAGTCCCGGGACACTTTATACGCATGAGCAGTTCTTC. Its translation is CASSPGTLYTHEQFF.

V gene TRBV7-2 combines with J gene TRBJ1-2; 8 bases map to TRBD1. V was clipped by 5 bases and J by 5 bases; unmatched bases: 13. The CDR3 is 16 amino acids. Germline V gives CDR1 SGHTA, CDR2 FQGNSA. The CDR3 nucleotides read TGTGCCAGCAGCGAGACCTTCGACAGGGGCTTATATGGCTACACCTTC. This encodes CASSETFDRGLYGYTF.

The V call is TRBV5-1, the J call TRBJ2-3, with 11 positions matching TRBD2. The CDR3 covers 14 residues. Germline lookup yields CDR1 SGHRS and CDR2 YFSETQ. Germline trimming cut 5 bases from V and 5 bases from J; bases unmatched to any gene: 4. The CDR3 nucleotides are TGCGCCAGCAGTTCCGGACTAGCGGGAGATACGCAGTATTTT. Its protein product is CASSSGLAGDTQYF.

This rearrangement joins TRBV15 to TRBJ1-3; TRBD1 matches at 7 bases. Germline lookup yields CDR1 LNHNV and CDR2 YYDKDF (reference sequence). The junction had 6 bases not matched to a gene; V was cut back by 7 bases and J by 0 bases. This CDR3 comprises 15 residues. This CDR3 is CATNRGHGSGNTIYF. The CDR3 region has the DNA TGTGCCACCAACAGGGGCCACGGCTCTGGAAACACCATATATTTT.

This clone was picked up a small number of times. The chain employs TRBV19 and TRBJ1-6, with TRBD1 matching 9 bases. The CDR3 is 13 residues long. Germline-derived CDR1 and CDR2 are LNHDA and SQIVND (reference sequence). The V and J ends lost 7 bases and 9 bases, in that order; junction bases with no gene match: 4. The CDR3 DNA follows: TGTGCCAGTATTGCGGACAGGGGTTCACCCCTCCACTTT. This encodes CASIADRGSPLHF.

This chain joins TRBV19 and TRBJ1-1, with TRBD1 identical over 7 bases. Unmatched junction bases numbered 10, after V lost 8 bases and J lost 1 base. Germline V gives CDR1 LNHDA, CDR2 SQIVND (reference sequence). This CDR3 spans 15 amino acids. The chain's CDR3 is CASRSGDSKNTEAFF. As DNA, the CDR3 is TGTGCCAGTCGATCTGGGGACAGCAAGAACACTGAAGCTTTCTTT.

The chain carries TRBV7-2 and TRBJ2-3, with 8 positions matching TRBD2. The CDR3 loop spans 16 amino acids. V was clipped by 1 base and J by 4 bases; unmatched bases: 7. Per germline, CDR1 SGHTA and CDR2 FQGNSA. The CDR3 loop is CASSLGKIAGPDTQYF. In DNA form, the CDR3 reads TGTGCCAGCAGCTTAGGAAAGATAGCGGGACCAGATACGCAGTATTTT.

This chain connects TRBV6-1 to TRBJ1-2, with 9 bases that match TRBD1. Unmatched junction bases numbered 14, after V lost 6 bases and J lost 6 bases. This CDR3 has 16 residues. Germline V gene lookup returns CDR1 MNHNS and CDR2 SASEGT. The CDR3 loop reads CASSEHRDRVQDGYTF. In nucleotides, the CDR3 is TGTGCCAGCAGCGAACACCGGGACAGGGTCCAGGATGGCTACACCTTC.

CDR3 nucleotides: TGCGCCAGCAGCAAGGGACAGACAATTTACAATGAGCAGTTCTTC. Translation gives CASSKGQTIYNEQFF. This chain joins TRBV5-1 and TRBJ2-1; 7 positions agree with TRBD1. The CDR3 consists of 15 residues. CDR1 SGHRS and CDR2 YFSETQ come from the germline V gene. Losses at the gene ends were 4 bases for V and 4 bases for J; bases not matched to a gene: 8.

The chain combines TRBV5-8 with TRBJ1-2; D is perhaps TRBD1 (5 bases). The CDR3 length is 14 residues. V gave up 1 base and J gave up 3 bases, with 10 bases separating them. The germline gives CDR1 SGHTS, CDR2 YDEGEE. CDR3 sequence (DNA): TGTGCCAGCAGCTTGCAAGGGGTAGACTATGGCTACACCTTC. Protein: CASSLQGVDYGYTF.

This clone showed up just a few times. The rearrangement uses TRBV4-3 and TRBJ1-1; D gene unclear. V lost 4 bases and J lost 6, with 15 bases in between. The CDR3 is 14 residues long. Germline V gives CDR1 LGHNA, CDR2 YSLEER. The CDR3 sequence is CASSPLGWKPEAFF. As DNA, the CDR3 is TGCGCCAGCAGCCCCCTGGGCTGGAAACCTGAAGCTTTCTTT.

The chain combines TRBV7-9 with TRBJ2-3; 8 nucleotides align to TRBD2. The CDR3 loop spans 17 amino acids. Germline V gene sequence: CDR1 SEHNR, CDR2 FQNEAQ (reference sequence). With V trimmed by 5 bases and J by 2 bases, 12 bases remained unmatched. DNA of the CDR3: TGTGCCAGCAGCCCCGGGGGGGGACTTCCTTTCACAGATACGCAGTATTTT. This translates into CASSPGGGLPFTDTQYF.

The V and J genes are TRBV7-2 and TRBJ1-3; D is undetermined. Trimming pared 5 bases from V and 0 bases from J, leaving 11 bases between. Looked up from germline, CDR1 is SGHTA and CDR2 is FQGNSA. CDR3 length: 15 amino acids. The CDR3 DNA sequence: TGTGCCAGCAGCCCCCGTTTAGCCTCTGGAAACACCATATATTTT. This translates into CASSPRLASGNTIYF.

This chain uses TRBV21-1 with TRBJ1-1; the listed D gene, TRBD1, was not tested against the DNA. TRBV21-1 is a pseudogene locus. The CDR3 spans 16 residues. CDR3 region: CASSKEQQGSSTEAFF. CDR3 sequence (DNA): TGTGCCAGCAGCAAAGAACAACAGGGTTCGAGCACTGAAGCTTTCTTT.

With respect to this clone: Other DNA sequences of this sample code for an identical CDR3. The chain joins TRBV19 to TRBJ1-1, with a possible D match to TRBD1 (6 bases). Per the germline V gene, CDR1 is LNHDA and CDR2 is SQIVND (reference sequence). V shed 3 bases and J shed 5 bases, with 7 bases lying between them. The CDR3 consists of 12 residues. The CDR3 region is CASSMRGTEAFF. CDR3 nucleotides: TGTGCCAGTAGTATGAGGGGGACTGAAGCTTTCTTT.

The V gene is TRBV4-2, the J gene TRBJ2-1; 15 nucleotides match TRBD2. The germline V gene has CDR1 LGHNA and CDR2 YNFKEQ. The CDR3 totals 19 residues. Trimming at V came to 3 bases and at J to 5 bases, leaving 11 bases not matched to a gene. This chain's CDR3 is CASSQRTSGRDGLDNEQFF. In DNA form, the CDR3 reads TGTGCCAGCAGCCAGCGGACTAGCGGGAGGGACGGGTTAGACAATGAGCAGTTCTTC.

The chain is built from TRBV5-6 and TRBJ2-2; D is ambiguous. This CDR3 spans 15 amino acids. CDR1 SGHDT and CDR2 YYEEEE come from the germline V gene. Between the trimmed V and J ends, which lost 0 bases and 4 bases, there was a span of 10 bases. The CDR3 is CASSLAAEATGELFF. DNA of the CDR3: TGTGCCAGCAGCTTGGCAGCCGAGGCCACCGGGGAGCTGTTTTTT.